These 25 T cell receptor beta chains share one sample of origin, sequenced in a study of blood T cell repertoires in COVID-19. Profiled with immunoSEQ multiplex PCR; TCRdb holds only in-frame clones, not every one. The repertoire holds some 270,000 clones, with 65% to 85% as singletons. The sample was peripheral blood. The receptors here all came from a woman aged 40 to 50 who had recovered from COVID-19.

This chain connects TRBV3-1 (or the pseudogene TRBV3-2) to TRBJ1-1; 8 bases fit TRBD1. Per the germline V gene, CDR1 is LGHDT and CDR2 is YNNKEL (reference sequence). This CDR3 spans 15 amino acids. With V trimmed by 4 bases and J by 3 bases, 7 bases remained unmatched. The DNA for the CDR3 is TGTGCCAGCAGCCCCCCGGGACAGGCGTACACTGAAGCTTTCTTT. Its translation is CASSPPGQAYTEAFF.

The chain couples TRBV2 to TRBJ1-2; D is perhaps TRBD1 (5 bases). The CDR3 has 12 residues. V lost 3 bases to trimming and J lost 5 bases, with 7 bases between them. Germline CDR1 reads SNHLY; CDR2 reads FYNNEI. The CDR3 loop reads CASSDGGYGYTF. The CDR3 bases are TGTGCCAGCAGTGATGGGGGGTATGGCTACACCTTC.

J is TRBJ2-7 and V is TRBV28, with 8 bases fitting TRBD1. Per germline, CDR1 MDHEN and CDR2 SYDVKM. The CDR3 contains 15 residues. The V segment lost 10 bases and the J segment 3 bases; nucleotides outside the gene matches: 14. The CDR3 DNA follows: TGTGCCACGGCCCCGGGGACAGGTAGCCTCTACGAGCAGTACTTC. Protein product: CATAPGTGSLYEQYF.

V usage is TRBV28 and J usage is TRBJ1-2, with unresolved D. Trimming removed 2 bases at V and 6 bases at J, with 4 bases between. The CDR3 covers 11 residues. Germline CDR1 is MDHEN and CDR2 is SYDVKM. The CDR3 DNA is TGTGCCAGCAGTTTAGCGGATGGCTACACCTTC. This sequence encodes CASSLADGYTF.

V and J are TRBV19 and TRBJ2-3, with TRBD2 identical over 11 bases. This CDR3 comprises 16 residues. Germline-derived CDR1 and CDR2 are LNHDA and SQIVND (reference sequence). Unmatched junction bases numbered 7, after V lost 5 bases and J lost 3 bases. CDR3 bases: TGTGCCAGTAGTTCCGGGACTAGCGGCCTTACAGATACGCAGTATTTT. It specifies CASSSGTSGLTDTQYF.

This chain joins TRBV7-9 and TRBJ2-2; the D is unclear. The length of the CDR3 is 13 residues. Per germline, CDR1 SEHNR and CDR2 FQNEAQ (reference sequence). The V end was cut by 1 base, the J end by 6 bases, with 6 bases between. CDR3 sequence reads: CASSLVSPGELFF. The CDR3 DNA reads as TGTGCCAGCAGCTTAGTCAGTCCCGGGGAGCTGTTTTTT. The full variable domain, completed using reference TRBV7-9 and TRBJ2-2, is DTGVSQNPRHKITKRGQNVTFRCDPISEHNRLYWYRQTLGQGPEFLTYFQNEAQLEKSRLLSDRFSAERPKGSFSTLEIQRTEQGDSAMYLCASSLVSPGELFFGEGSRLTVL.

The chain recombines TRBV5-1 with TRBJ1-2; no clear D gene. V lost 0 bases and J lost 4, with 13 bases in between. The CDR3 loop spans 15 amino acids. Germline CDR1 reads SGHRS; CDR2 reads YFSETQ. CDR3 sequence reads: CASSLDGSATYGYTF. In DNA, the CDR3 is TGCGCCAGCAGCTTGGACGGGTCGGCTACCTATGGCTACACCTTC.

The table lists this clone with a few counts. The rearrangement joins TRBV7-2 to TRBJ1-5, with D perhaps TRBD1 (5 bases). The CDR3 covers 13 residues. V was shortened by 3 bases and J by 4 bases, with 7 bases between the two germline ends. Germline V gene lookup returns CDR1 SGHTA and CDR2 FQGNSA. The CDR3: CASSFRVNQPQHF. The CDR3, as DNA: TGTGCCAGCAGCTTCAGGGTAAATCAGCCCCAGCATTTT.

The V gene is TRBV5-1, the J gene TRBJ2-1; TRBD2 matches 10 bases. Germline CDR1 reads SGHRS; CDR2 reads YFSETQ. V dropped 0 bases and J dropped 7; count of bases not matched to a gene: 1. The CDR3 loop spans 14 amino acids. This CDR3 reads CASSLGLAGNEQFF. CDR3 nucleotides: TGCGCCAGCAGCTTGGGACTAGCGGGTAATGAGCAGTTCTTC.

The chain links TRBV7-2 to TRBJ1-5, with a possible D match to TRBD1 (5 bases). This CDR3 spans 18 amino acids. Germline CDR1 is SGHTA and CDR2 is FQGNSA. Trimming took 1 base from V and 5 from J, leaving 21 bases between them. The CDR3 DNA reads as TGTGCCAGCAGCTTAGATGGGGGGGTCCCGATAAATTATCAGCCCCAGCATTTT. Its translation: CASSLDGGVPINYQPQHF.

The CDR3 nucleotides are TGTGCCAGTAGTATCTCGGGGAGGACAAACACTGAAGCTTTCTTT. It encodes CASSISGRTNTEAFF. This sequence joins TRBV19 and TRBJ1-1, with a possible D match to TRBD1 (5 bases). This CDR3 contains 15 residues. V was trimmed by 3 bases and J by 2 bases, leaving 13 bases between them. In germline, CDR1 is LNHDA, CDR2 SQIVND (reference sequence).

The gene calls are TRBV9 and TRBJ2-7, with 11 bases fitting TRBD2. The ends lost 0 bases at V and 2 bases at J; junction bases unmatched: 4. Germline V gives CDR1 SGDLS, CDR2 YYNGEE. This CDR3 region has 16 residues. The CDR3 DNA reads TGTGCCAGCAGCGTAGGACTAGCGGGGATCCCCTACGAGCAGTACTTC. It codes for CASSVGLAGIPYEQYF.

The gene calls are TRBV4-1 and TRBJ2-7; TRBD1 is a possible D gene (6 bases). Germline V gene data show CDR1 as MGHRA and CDR2 as YSYEKL. The length of the CDR3 is 15 residues. Trimming shortened V by 1 base and J by 0 bases, and 10 bases separated the two germline ends. The CDR3 DNA follows: TGCGCCAGCAGCCAAGCATCAGGGGTCTCCTACGAGCAGTACTTC. Translated, it gives CASSQASGVSYEQYF.

V usage is TRBV30 and J usage is TRBJ2-5; D might be TRBD1 (6 bases). The length of the CDR3 is 14 residues. The V gene lost 2 bases and the J gene lost 1 base, with 11 bases spanning the gap. CDR1 and CDR2 (germline): GTSNPN, SVGIG (reference sequence). The CDR3 region is CAWSSGQSQETQYF. The CDR3 nucleotides read TGTGCCTGGAGTTCCGGACAGAGCCAAGAGACCCAGTACTTC.

This chain links TRBV12-3 or TRBV12-4 with TRBJ2-6; D remains ambiguous. The CDR3 consists of 13 residues. V dropped 5 bases and J dropped 15 bases, with 17 bases sitting between them. The CDR3 bases are TGTGCCAGCAGTCCGCCTTCTATGATAGCCCTGACTTTC. The encoded protein is CASSPPSMIALTF.

This clone was seen only once. The chain combines TRBV7-2 with TRBJ1-1; tentative D call: TRBD1 (5 bases). The CDR3 has 14 residues. Per germline, CDR1 SGHTA and CDR2 FQGNSA. The ends were cut back, 5 bases at V and 4 bases at J, with 14 bases in the middle. CDR3 DNA: TGTGCCAGCAGCCGCGGGGGAGCGGGCACTGAAGCTTTCTTT. This encodes CASSRGGAGTEAFF. Combining the CDR3 with reference TRBV7-2 and TRBJ1-1 gives the whole variable domain GAGVSQSPSNKVTEKGKDVELRCDPISGHTALYWYRQSLGQGLEFLIYFQGNSAPDKSGLPSDRFSAERTGGSVSTLTIQRTQQEDSAVYLCASSRGGAGTEAFFGQGTRLTVV.

The rearrangement joins TRBV7-6 to TRBJ2-3; TRBD2 matches at 7 bases. Losses at the gene ends were 5 bases for V and 4 bases for J; bases not matched to a gene: 6. This CDR3 is 14 amino acids long. The germline CDR1 and CDR2 sequences are SGHVS and FNYEAQ. The CDR3 reads CASSPGTTADTQYF. In DNA form, the CDR3 reads TGTGCCAGCAGCCCGGGGACTACAGCAGATACGCAGTATTTT.

The gene calls are TRBV27 and TRBJ2-5; TRBD1 is a possible D gene (6 bases). CDR3 length: 16 amino acids. CDR1 and CDR2 (germline): MNHEY, SMNVEV (reference sequence). Trimming stripped 4 bases from V and 9 bases from J, with 24 bases between. CDR3: CASSSSDRLPRVAQYF. DNA of the CDR3: TGTGCCAGCAGTTCCTCGGACAGATTACCAAGAGTGGCCCAGTACTTC.

The chain recombines TRBV19 with TRBJ2-7, with 9 bases that match TRBD2. With 0 bases clipped from V and 2 bases from J, the junction kept 2 bases outside the gene matches. Germline CDR1 reads LNHDA; CDR2 reads SQIVND (reference sequence). The CDR3 sequence is 15 residues long. The CDR3 DNA sequence: TGTGCCAGTAGTATAGAGTCTAGCGGGGCCTACGAGCAGTACTTC. Translation gives CASSIESSGAYEQYF. The full variable domain, completed using reference TRBV19 and TRBJ2-7, is DGGITQSPKYLFRKEGQNVTLSCEQNLNHDAMYWYRQDPGQGLRLIYYSQIVNDFQKGDIAEGYSVSREKKESFPLTVTSAQKNPTAFYLCASSIESSGAYEQYFGPGTRLTVT.

This clone has more than one count but fewer than ten. The gene calls are TRBV12-3 or TRBV12-4 and TRBJ1-5, with 8 bases matching TRBD1. After removal of 3 bases from V and 5 bases from J, the junction contained 0 bases not matched to a gene. This CDR3 has 13 residues. This chain's CDR3 is CASSLDRDQPQHF. The CDR3, as DNA: TGTGCCAGCAGTTTGGACAGGGATCAGCCCCAGCATTTT.

The V and J genes are TRBV2 and TRBJ2-1; 7 bases agree with TRBD2. CDR1 is SNHLY, CDR2 FYNNEI, per germline. This CDR3 comprises 15 residues. Germline trimming cut 2 bases from V and 6 bases from J; bases unmatched to any gene: 7. CDR3 sequence (DNA): TGTGCCAGCAGTGAAATTGCAGGGAGGGGCAATGAGCAGTTCTTC. Residues: CASSEIAGRGNEQFF.

In its sample, this clone was seen once. J is TRBJ1-1 and V is TRBV27, with a tentative D call TRBD1 (6 bases). The CDR3 totals 16 residues. Germline V gives CDR1 MNHEY, CDR2 SMNVEV (reference sequence). Trimming removed 3 bases from V and 1 base from J, with 15 bases in between. CDR3 coding DNA: TGTGCCAGCAGTTTCACGACAGGCGAAGGGAACACTGAAGCTTTCTTT. Its protein product is CASSFTTGEGNTEAFF.

The rearrangement joins TRBV2 to TRBJ2-7; a possible D gene is TRBD1 (6 bases). V dropped 3 bases and J dropped 2 bases, with 8 bases sitting between them. The CDR3 is 13 amino acids. Germline CDR1 and CDR2: SNHLY and FYNNEI. The CDR3 DNA reads TGTGCCAGCAGTGAGTACAGGGCCTACGAGCAGTACTTC. Translation: CASSEYRAYEQYF.

The chain recombines TRBV9 with TRBJ2-2; D is ambiguous. Germline V gene sequence: CDR1 SGDLS, CDR2 YYNGEE. V was pared by 3 bases and J by 5 bases, with 2 bases between. CDR3 length: 11 amino acids. The CDR3 DNA sequence: TGTGCCAGCAGCGCAACCGGGGAGCTGTTTTTT. It codes for CASSATGELFF. Based on the CDR3 plus reference TRBV9 and TRBJ2-2, the full variable domain is DSGVTQTPKHLITATGQRVTLRCSPRSGDLSVYWYQQSLDQGLQFLIQYYNGEERAKGNILERFSAQQFPDLHSELNLSSLELGDSALYFCASSATGELFFGEGSRLTVL.

The genes are TRBV18 and TRBJ2-7; 7 positions match TRBD1. J was trimmed by 1 base and V by 4 bases; bases with no gene match: 1. This CDR3 has 13 residues. CDR1 and CDR2 from the germline V gene are KGHSH and LQKENI. The CDR3 loop reads CASSQDRSYEQYF. The CDR3 region has the DNA TGTGCCAGCTCACAGGACAGGTCCTACGAGCAGTACTTC.